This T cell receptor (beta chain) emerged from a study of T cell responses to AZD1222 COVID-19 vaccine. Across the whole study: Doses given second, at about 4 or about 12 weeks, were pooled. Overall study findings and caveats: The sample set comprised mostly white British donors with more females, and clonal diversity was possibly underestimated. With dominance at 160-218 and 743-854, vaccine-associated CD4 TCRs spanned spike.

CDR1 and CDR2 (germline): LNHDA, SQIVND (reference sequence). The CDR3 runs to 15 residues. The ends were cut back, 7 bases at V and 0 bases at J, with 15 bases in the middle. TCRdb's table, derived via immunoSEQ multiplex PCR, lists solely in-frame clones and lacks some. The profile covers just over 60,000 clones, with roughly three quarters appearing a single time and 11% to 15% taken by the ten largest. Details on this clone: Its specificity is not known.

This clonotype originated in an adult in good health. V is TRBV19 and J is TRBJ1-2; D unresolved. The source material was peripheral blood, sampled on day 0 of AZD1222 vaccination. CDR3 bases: TGTGCCAGTACCCCCACACTGAATCCTAACTATGGCTACACCTTC. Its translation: CASTPTLNPNYGYTF.